This TCR beta chain was sequenced during a study of PD-L1 blockade in urothelial cancer. Only in-frame clones appear in the TCRdb table, and some are missing; sequencing was by immunoSEQ multiplex PCR. The top ten clones hold more than 6.5% of a sample with tens of thousands of clones, approximately 86% of them seen once. The sample's time point: pretreatment peripheral blood. CDR1 is MDHEN and CDR2 is SYDVKM in the germline V gene. V dropped 2 bases and J dropped 6 bases, with 14 bases sitting between them. The CDR3 covers 14 residues. The chain couples TRBV28 to TRBJ2-7; D may be TRBD2 (5 bases). The source is a man aged 40-49 years with urothelial cancer. The sample was PBMCs, taken around atezolizumab (anti-PD-L1) treatment. Here the CDR3 reads CASSLGLASGEQYF. The DNA for the CDR3 is TGTGCCAGCAGTTTAGGGCTAGCTTCAGGCGAGCAGTACTTC.